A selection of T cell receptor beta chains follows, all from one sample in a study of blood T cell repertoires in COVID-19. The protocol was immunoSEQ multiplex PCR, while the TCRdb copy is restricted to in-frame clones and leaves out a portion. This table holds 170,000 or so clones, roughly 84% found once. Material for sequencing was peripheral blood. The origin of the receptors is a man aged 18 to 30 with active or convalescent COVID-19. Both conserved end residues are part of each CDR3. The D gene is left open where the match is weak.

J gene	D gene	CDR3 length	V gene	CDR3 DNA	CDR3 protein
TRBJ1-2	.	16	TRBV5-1	TGCGCCAGCAGCTACCAAGCCATGACAGAGACCGATGGCTACACCTTC	CASSYQAMTETDGYTF
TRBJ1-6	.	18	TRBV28	TGTGCCAGCAGTTTCTCTTCCTTACGGGGCTCCTATAATTCACCCCTCCACTTT	CASSFSSLRGSYNSPLHF
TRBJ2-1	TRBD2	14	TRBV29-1	TGCAGCGTCGCAGGACTAGCGGGTTACAATGAGCAGTTCTTC	CSVAGLAGYNEQFF
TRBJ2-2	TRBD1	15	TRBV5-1	TGCGCCAGCAGCCCAAGGACAGGGAGGACCGGGGAGCTGTTTTTT	CASSPRTGRTGELFF
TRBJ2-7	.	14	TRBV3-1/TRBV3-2	TGTGCCAGCAGCCAAGGTTCGGGAGAAGTCCGGCAGTACTTC	CASSQGSGEVRQYF
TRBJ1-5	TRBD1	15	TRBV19	TGTGCCAGTAGCCCTGGGACAGCCAGCAATCAGCCCCAGCATTTT	CASSPGTASNQPQHF
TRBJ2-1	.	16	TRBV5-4	TGTGCCAGCGGGGTTCAGGACAGAGGGGCCTACAATGAGCAGTTCTTC	CASGVQDRGAYNEQFF
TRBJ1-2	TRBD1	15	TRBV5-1	TGCGCCAGCAGCGGATCGGGACAGGATGACTATGGCTACACCTTC	CASSGSGQDDYGYTF
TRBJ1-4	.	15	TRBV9	TGTGCCAGCAGCCCCCGGGAGGGAAAGGCTGAAAAACTGTTTTTT	CASSPREGKAEKLFF
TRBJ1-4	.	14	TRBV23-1	TGCGCCAGCAGTCGTCTTCGCCTTCGGGGGAAACTGTTTTTT	CASSRLRLRGKLFF
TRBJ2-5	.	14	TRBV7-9	TGTGCCAGCAGTCCGTTCCAGGGGACCCAGACCCAGTACTTC	CASSPFQGTQTQYF
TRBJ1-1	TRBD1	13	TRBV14	TGTGCCAGCCGCCGGGACAGGGGAACTGAAGCTTTCTTT	CASRRDRGTEAFF
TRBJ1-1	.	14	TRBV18	TGTGCCAGCTCACCACTGTCGGGTAACACTGAAGCTTTCTTT	CASSPLSGNTEAFF
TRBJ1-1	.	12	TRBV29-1	TGCACCGGGGGCGAGGGGGGCACTGAAGCTTTCTTT	CTGGEGGTEAFF
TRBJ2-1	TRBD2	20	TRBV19	TGTGCCAGTAGTCCCCAAAGCGGACTAGCGGGAGTGTATTTCGGGAATGAGCAGTTCTTC	CASSPQSGLAGVYFGNEQFF